This T cell receptor (beta chain) was documented in a study of T-cell reconstitution after alpha-beta-depleted transplantation in children (dated by TCRdb to about 2016). In the study overall: Using TCR repertoire profiling, the study quantitatively followed how T-cell immune reconstitution unfolded in children after TCRalphabeta/CD19-depleted allogeneic hematopoietic cell transplantation.

Libraries were built with PCR. Reads for this sample came from an Illumina HiSeq 2500. Molecular barcoding was employed in the preparation of TCR libraries, with unique molecular identifiers being used to normalize TCRbeta repertoire quantification. TCRdb reran the public reads through fastp at Q25 and MiXCR, keeping productive beta chains. Rows merge per CDR3 protein into single entries with the most common DNA and genes. The table for this sample lists fewer than 1 million distinct CDR3 sequences; approximately 15% of them were counted only once. The ten biggest clones cover approximately 5% of the sample. As concerns this clonotype: The antigen it recognizes is unknown. Base qualities are not at hand, and no much larger clone is one base apart.

Paper-wide results and their limitations: The frequencies of hyperexpanded clones fell over the following months, and after one year, T-cell counts and TCRbeta diversity were mostly attributed to newly produced T cells. About two months after transplant, the apparently early recovery of alphabetaT-cell counts reportedly depended on just several hundred clones that had expanded rapidly and came from non-depleted graft cells. In some patients, high TCRbeta diversity at day 60 was attributed to recipient T cells and intrathymic progenitors that had survived conditioning.

The meaning of the sample's treatment or condition label: allogeneic hematopoietic cell transplantation with graft depleted of TCRalphabeta T cells and CD19 B cells. The transplant recipients were children given TCRalphabeta/CD19-depleted allogeneic hematopoietic cell grafts. CDR1 and CDR2 are drawn from the germline V gene (reference sequence): MNHEY, SMNVEV. The CDR3, from cysteine to phenylalanine, totals 17 residues. Of the read, only the CDR3 DNA is kept; its 51 bases are in frame from base 1. V is pruned by 5 bases and J by 2 bases, leaving 12 bases of the junction without a gene match. This sample comprised PBMCs, mostly from graft donor cells, obtained 360 days after TCRalphabeta/CD19-depleted stem cell transplant. This chain joins TRBV27 to TRBJ2-5; TRBD1 matches 9 bases in the middle. The receptor's source is a male patient between 5 and 17 years old who had a stem cell transplant for acute lymphoblastic leukemia, so the T cells may come from the graft donor. CDR3 protein: CASSDTGTGMPQETQYF. The sequenced DNA: TGTGCCAGCAGTGACACCGGGACAGGGATGCCTCAAGAGACCCAGTACTTC.